The 29 T cell receptor beta chains below come from one sample, sequenced in a study of cytomegalovirus exposure and HLA in healthy donors. With 60 Vbeta and 13 Jbeta primers, the PCR was carried out. Clones were read by immunoSEQ multiplex PCR, and TCRdb kept only the in-frame ones, dropping some. The table for this sample gives roughly 51,000 clones. The specimen was PBMCs. The receptors were sampled from a male donor in good health and CMV-seropositive.

The chain carries TRBV7-2 and TRBJ1-1; 8 bases map to TRBD1. This CDR3 contains 15 residues. CDR1 is SGHTA, CDR2 FQGNSA, per germline. The V and J ends lost 3 bases and 4 bases, in that order; junction bases with no gene match: 7. CDR3 residues: CASSLSGTGATEAFF. The DNA of the CDR3 is TGTGCCAGCAGCTTGTCCGGGACAGGCGCCACTGAAGCTTTCTTT. The whole variable domain, filled in from reference TRBV7-2 and TRBJ1-1, reads GAGVSQSPSNKVTEKGKDVELRCDPISGHTALYWYRQSLGQGLEFLIYFQGNSAPDKSGLPSDRFSAERTGGSVSTLTIQRTQQEDSAVYLCASSLSGTGATEAFFGQGTRLTVV.

V is TRBV6-5 and J is TRBJ2-3; 16 positions agree with TRBD2. Germline values: CDR1 MNHEY, CDR2 SVGAGI. V trimming: 7 bases; J trimming: 3 bases; junction bases outside the gene matches: 1. The CDR3 runs 15 residues. CDR3 DNA: TGTGCCAGCAAGGGACTAGCGGGGGGGACAGATACGCAGTATTTT. Translated: CASKGLAGGTDTQYF.

The genes are TRBV9 and TRBJ2-7, with TRBD2 matching 7 bases. Trimming cost V 0 bases and J 0 bases; bases outside gene matches: 3. Germline-derived CDR1 and CDR2 are SGDLS and YYNGEE. This CDR3 spans 15 amino acids. Written as DNA, the CDR3 is TGTGCCAGCAGCGTAGGGGGGGGAGGCTCCTACGAGCAGTACTTC. Its protein is CASSVGGGGSYEQYF.

The CDR3 sequence: CSGAGSYEQYF. The CDR3 DNA follows: TGCAGTGGGGCGGGTTCCTACGAGCAGTACTTC. The gene calls are TRBV20-1 and TRBJ2-7; TRBD2 is a possible D gene (5 bases). The CDR3 runs to 11 residues. Per germline, CDR1 DFQATT and CDR2 SNEGSKA (reference sequence). The V gene lost 7 bases and the J gene lost 1 base, with 8 bases spanning the gap.

This chain links TRBV5-1 with TRBJ2-5; D is undetermined. The CDR3 covers 13 residues. Germline loops: CDR1 SGHRS, CDR2 YFSETQ. Between the trimmed V and J ends, which lost 2 bases and 2 bases, there was a span of 7 bases. The CDR3 protein is CASSFRLQETQYF. CDR3 DNA sequence: TGCGCCAGCAGCTTTCGCCTACAAGAGACCCAGTACTTC.

The J gene is TRBJ2-5, the V gene TRBV7-8, with 10 positions matching TRBD1. The CDR3 sequence is 14 residues long. The V segment lost 6 bases and the J segment 5 bases; nucleotides outside the gene matches: 6. Per germline, CDR1 SGHVS and CDR2 FQNEAQ. The CDR3: CASRGTGAAETQYF. In nucleotides, the CDR3 is TGTGCCAGCAGGGGGACAGGGGCCGCCGAGACCCAGTACTTC.

The chain is built from TRBV7-8 and TRBJ1-1; TRBD1 agrees at 9 bases. The germline gives CDR1 SGHVS, CDR2 FQNEAQ. The length of the CDR3 is 20 residues. V lost 4 bases, J lost 1 base, and 19 bases stayed unmatched. The CDR3 region is CASSSKVPGQGEAPNTEAFF. CDR3 nucleotide sequence: TGTGCCAGCAGCTCCAAAGTCCCGGGACAGGGAGAGGCCCCGAACACTGAAGCTTTCTTT.

The rearrangement uses TRBV5-6 and TRBJ2-3; possibly TRBD1 for D (7 bases). The CDR3 contains 18 residues. Per the germline V gene, CDR1 is SGHDT and CDR2 is YYEEEE. The ends were cut back, 4 bases at V and 6 bases at J, with 27 bases in the middle. In nucleotides, the CDR3 is TGTGCCAGCAGCGCCCCCACGGTGGAGGGGGCGCATGTCGATACGCAGTATTTT. Amino acids: CASSAPTVEGAHVDTQYF.

This chain joins TRBV11-3 and TRBJ1-1; no clear D gene. Germline V gene sequence: CDR1 SGHNT, CDR2 YENEEA. The V gene lost 4 bases and the J gene lost 5 bases, with 11 bases spanning the gap. The CDR3 contains 13 residues. CDR3 in DNA: TGTGCCAGCAGCTCGACCGACAAAACTGAAGCTTTCTTT. Its translation is CASSSTDKTEAFF. The variable domain in full, with the rest retrieved from reference TRBV11-3 and TRBJ1-1, is EAGVVQSPRYKIIEKKQPVAFWCNPISGHNTLYWYLQNLGQGPELLIRYENEEAVDDSQLPKDRFSAERLKGVDSTLKIQPAELGDSAVYLCASSSTDKTEAFFGQGTRLTVV.

This CDR3 is CASSQDGPGGEETQYF. CDR3 bases: TGCGCCAGCAGCCAAGATGGGCCGGGGGGCGAAGAGACCCAGTACTTC. V is TRBV4-3 and J is TRBJ2-5; perhaps TRBD2 as D (7 bases). Trimming removed 0 bases from V and 3 bases from J, with 14 bases in between. Looked up from germline, CDR1 is LGHNA and CDR2 is YSLEER. The CDR3 totals 16 residues.

The CDR3: CASTPTGNQPQHF. CDR3 nucleotides: TGTGCCAGTACCCCGACAGGTAATCAGCCCCAGCATTTT. The chain joins TRBV19 to TRBJ1-5; a weak D match, TRBD1 (6 bases). Germline lookup yields CDR1 LNHDA and CDR2 SQIVND (reference sequence). V was cut by 7 bases and J by 4 bases, with 11 bases left in between. The CDR3 runs 13 residues.

The chain has TRBV12-5 and TRBJ1-3; TRBD1 is a possible D gene (5 bases). The CDR3 has 14 residues. V lost 4 bases to trimming and J lost 1 base, with 8 bases between them. Germline V gene sequence: CDR1 LGHNT, CDR2 FRNRAP. The CDR3 nucleotides read TGTGCTAGTGGTTCCGACAGTTCTGGAAACACCATATATTTT. It specifies CASGSDSSGNTIYF.

The chain joins TRBV6-1 to TRBJ1-4, with D perhaps TRBD1 (6 bases). The CDR3 loop spans 12 amino acids. Germline V gives CDR1 MNHNS, CDR2 SASEGT. The V end was cut by 9 bases, the J end by 8 bases, with 13 bases between. The CDR3 region is CASCRGREKLFF. The CDR3 region has the DNA TGTGCCAGTTGCAGGGGCCGAGAAAAACTGTTTTTT.

This chain joins TRBV6-6 and TRBJ1-5; 7 bases match TRBD1. With 5 bases clipped from V and 2 bases from J, the junction kept 9 bases outside the gene matches. Germline CDR1 and CDR2: MNHNY and SVGAGI (reference sequence). The CDR3 sequence is 16 residues long. The CDR3 loop reads CASSPQGNIGNQPQHF. The CDR3 nucleotides read TGTGCCAGCAGTCCACAGGGGAATATTGGCAATCAGCCCCAGCATTTT.

The V call is TRBV6-1, the J call TRBJ2-1; possibly TRBD1 for D (6 bases). V was pared by 1 base and J by 0 bases, with 13 bases between. Per the germline V gene, CDR1 is MNHNS and CDR2 is SASEGT. The CDR3 runs to 17 residues. CDR3 sequence reads: CASSEEQGTRSYNEQFF. The CDR3 coding sequence is TGTGCCAGCAGTGAAGAGCAGGGGACACGCTCCTACAATGAGCAGTTCTTC.

The genes are TRBV2 and TRBJ2-3; 10 bases agree with TRBD2. The germline gives CDR1 SNHLY, CDR2 FYNNEI. J gave up 4 bases and V 0 bases, and 10 bases lay outside the gene matches. This CDR3 contains 18 residues. CDR3 DNA: TGTGCCAGCAGTGAAGCGCCTCCCTTACTAGCGGGGTCAGATACGCAGTATTTT. This encodes CASSEAPPLLAGSDTQYF.

The chain uses TRBV4-1 and TRBJ2-7; tentative D call: TRBD2 (5 bases). Per germline, CDR1 MGHRA and CDR2 YSYEKL. The CDR3 length is 16 residues. V dropped 4 bases and J dropped 0 bases, with 16 bases sitting between them. As DNA, the CDR3 is TGCGCCAGCAGCCCCCTTGAGGGCTATCTCTCCTACGAGCAGTACTTC. Its translation is CASSPLEGYLSYEQYF.

This chain links TRBV7-2 with TRBJ2-3, with 7 bases aligning to TRBD2. This CDR3 spans 16 amino acids. J was trimmed by 8 bases and V by 5 bases; bases with no gene match: 16. Germline V gene sequence: CDR1 SGHTA, CDR2 FQGNSA. DNA for the CDR3: TGTGCCAGCAGCCCCAGGGTAGCGCGGGGGTACGGTACGCAGTATTTT. The encoded protein is CASSPRVARGYGTQYF.

The chain links TRBV5-1 to TRBJ1-2; D uncertain. In germline, CDR1 is SGHRS, CDR2 YFSETQ. The CDR3 covers 14 residues. Trimming left V 3 bases short and J 6 bases short, with 15 bases between. The DNA for the CDR3 is TGCGCCAGCAGCTCCTATACAGATGGTGATGGCTACACCTTC. Translating it yields CASSSYTDGDGYTF. Full variable domain (missing parts from reference TRBV5-1 and TRBJ1-2): KAGVTQTPRYLIKTRGQQVTLSCSPISGHRSVSWYQQTPGQGLQFLFEYFSETQRNKGNFPGRFSGRQFSNSRSEMNVSTLELGDSALYLCASSSYTDGDGYTFGSGTRLTVV.

The chain couples TRBV2 to TRBJ2-7, with a possible D match to TRBD1 (6 bases). The ends were cut back, 6 bases at V and 0 bases at J, with 12 bases in the middle. Germline CDR1 is SNHLY and CDR2 is FYNNEI. This CDR3 comprises 14 residues. The CDR3 sequence is CASRLQGSSYEQYF. For the CDR3, the DNA is TGTGCCAGCAGACTACAGGGTTCCTCCTACGAGCAGTACTTC.

The chain employs TRBV5-1 and TRBJ1-5; D may be TRBD1 (6 bases). There are 17 residues in the CDR3. Germline assignment: CDR1 SGHRS and CDR2 YFSETQ. V was clipped by 6 bases and J by 3 bases, with 22 bases between them. The CDR3 loop reads CASIWPRKGHPNQPQHF. DNA of the CDR3: TGCGCCAGCATCTGGCCCCGGAAGGGACACCCCAATCAGCCCCAGCATTTT.

J is TRBJ2-3 and V is TRBV9, with TRBD2 matching over 11 bases. Germline CDR1 SGDLS, CDR2 YYNGEE. V shed 3 bases, J shed 5 bases, and the junction held 5 bases outside the gene matches. CDR3 length: 15 residues. The CDR3 sequence is CASSASGGRGDTQYF. CDR3 in DNA: TGTGCCAGCAGCGCTAGCGGGGGGCGGGGAGATACGCAGTATTTT. The full variable domain, with the rest looked up from reference TRBV9 and TRBJ2-3, is DSGVTQTPKHLITATGQRVTLRCSPRSGDLSVYWYQQSLDQGLQFLIQYYNGEERAKGNILERFSAQQFPDLHSELNLSSLELGDSALYFCASSASGGRGDTQYFGPGTRLTVL.

The chain is built from TRBV29-1 and TRBJ2-7; D possibly corresponds to TRBD1 (6 bases). V shed 4 bases and J shed 2 bases, with 15 bases lying between them. Germline V gives CDR1 SQVTM, CDR2 ANQGSEA. The CDR3 length is 14 residues. The CDR3 nucleotides read TGCAGCGTTGGGGGGCGGTCAGGAACCTACGAGCAGTACTTC. It codes for CSVGGRSGTYEQYF.

The J gene is TRBJ2-7, the V gene TRBV5-4, with TRBD1 as a possible D gene (5 bases). CDR3 length: 12 amino acids. The V end was cut by 7 bases, the J end by 4 bases, with 12 bases between. The germline V gene encodes CDR1 SGHNT and CDR2 YYREEE (reference sequence). The CDR3 nucleotides read TGTGCCAGCGGTAGGGGTGGGTACGAGCAGTACTTC. Translating gives CASGRGGYEQYF.

The V and J genes are TRBV27 and TRBJ2-2; 11 positions match TRBD2. CDR3 length equals 16 residues. Germline trimming cut 0 bases from V and 6 bases from J; bases unmatched to any gene: 3. Per germline, CDR1 MNHEY and CDR2 SMNVEV (reference sequence). CDR3 bases: TGTGCCAGCAGTTTATCCGGGACTAGCGGTCCCGGGGAGCTGTTTTTT. This codes for CASSLSGTSGPGELFF.

The rearrangement uses TRBV27 and TRBJ1-2; 8 bases map to TRBD1. Germline lookup yields CDR1 MNHEY and CDR2 SMNVEV (reference sequence). The CDR3 has 13 residues. Germline trimming cut 6 bases from V and 3 bases from J; bases unmatched to any gene: 3. CDR3 nucleotides: TGTGCCAGCAGAGAGACAGGGGACTATGGCTACACCTTC. Encoded protein: CASRETGDYGYTF.

The chain is built from TRBV9 and TRBJ1-5, with a possible D match to TRBD1 (5 bases). CDR3 size: 15 residues. Trimming removed 2 bases from V and 3 bases from J, with 12 bases in between. Germline CDR1 SGDLS, CDR2 YYNGEE. The CDR3 nucleotides read TGTGCCAGCAGCGTGACGGGGGTTAACAATCAGCCCCAGCATTTT. This codes for CASSVTGVNNQPQHF.

The V call is TRBV7-8, the J call TRBJ1-2; maybe TRBD1 (6 bases). The CDR3 is made up of 15 amino acids. Germline V gene sequence: CDR1 SGHVS, CDR2 FQNEAQ. V was shortened by 5 bases and J by 7 bases, with 20 bases between the two germline ends. The chain's CDR3 is CASSTGQPLSAGYTF. The CDR3 nucleotides read TGTGCCAGCAGCACCGGACAGCCACTTTCCGCTGGCTACACCTTC.

The chain has TRBV29-1 and TRBJ1-5, with 8 bases aligning to TRBD1. Germline CDR1 and CDR2: SQVTM and ANQGSEA. This CDR3 contains 13 residues. Trimming at V came to 4 bases and at J to 5 bases, leaving 4 bases not matched to a gene. CDR3 protein: CSVGTGLHQPQHF. CDR3 in DNA: TGCAGCGTTGGGACAGGGTTACATCAGCCCCAGCATTTT.